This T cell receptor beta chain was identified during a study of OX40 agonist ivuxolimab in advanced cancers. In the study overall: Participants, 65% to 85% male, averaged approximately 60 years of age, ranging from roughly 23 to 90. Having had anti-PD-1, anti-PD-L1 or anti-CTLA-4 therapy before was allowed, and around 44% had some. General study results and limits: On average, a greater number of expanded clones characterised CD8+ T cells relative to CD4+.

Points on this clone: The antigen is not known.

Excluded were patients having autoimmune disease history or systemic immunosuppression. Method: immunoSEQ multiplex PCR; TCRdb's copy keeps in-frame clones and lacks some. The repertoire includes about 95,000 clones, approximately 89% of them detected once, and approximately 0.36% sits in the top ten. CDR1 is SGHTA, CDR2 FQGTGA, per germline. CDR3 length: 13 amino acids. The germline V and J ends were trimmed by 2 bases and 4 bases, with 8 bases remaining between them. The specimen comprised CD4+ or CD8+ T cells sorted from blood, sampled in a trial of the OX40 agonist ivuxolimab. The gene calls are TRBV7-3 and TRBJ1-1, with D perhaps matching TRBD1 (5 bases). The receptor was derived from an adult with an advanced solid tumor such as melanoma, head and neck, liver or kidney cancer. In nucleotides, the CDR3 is TGTGCCAGCAGCTTACGGCAGGGCACTGAAGCTTTCTTT. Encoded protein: CASSLRQGTEAFF.